Below are 19 T cell receptor beta chains sequenced from a single sample in a study of blood T cell repertoires in COVID-19. TCRdb's copy holds only in-frame clones and misses some; the assay was immunoSEQ multiplex PCR. The table has 35,000 or so clones, 90% seen once. Input material: peripheral blood. These receptors originate from a man between 65 and 79 years old with acute or convalescent COVID-19.

The chain recombines TRBV4-1 with TRBJ2-1; unclear D gene. Germline CDR1 reads MGHRA; CDR2 reads YSYEKL. The V gene lost 0 bases and the J gene lost 9 bases, with 9 bases spanning the gap. The CDR3 sequence is 13 residues long. CDR3 nucleotides: TGCGCCAGCAGCCAAGAGCCAGCGACTGAGCAGTTCTTC. It is translated as CASSQEPATEQFF.

This chain links TRBV6-1 with TRBJ1-1, with a tentative D call TRBD1 (6 bases). The CDR3 extends over 15 amino acids. Germline V lookup: CDR1 MNHNS, CDR2 SASEGT. Trimming left V 0 bases short and J 6 bases short, with 14 bases between. The CDR3 DNA reads as TGTGCCAGCAGTGAAGCGGGGGCAGGGTTCGCTGAAGCTTTCTTT. Translated: CASSEAGAGFAEAFF.

This rearrangement joins TRBV9 to TRBJ2-7, with 12 positions matching TRBD2. The ends lost 2 bases at V and 7 bases at J; junction bases unmatched: 7. CDR3 length equals 15 residues. The germline V gene has CDR1 SGDLS and CDR2 YYNGEE. The CDR3 DNA sequence: TGTGCCAGCAGCGTGACTAGCGGGAGTCCTGGGGAGCAGTACTTC. Protein: CASSVTSGSPGEQYF.

This clone was counted between two and nine times. The chain has TRBV4-1 and TRBJ2-7; D not resolved. The CDR3 loop spans 14 amino acids. Germline V gene lookup returns CDR1 MGHRA and CDR2 YSYEKL. The V end lost 4 bases, the J end lost 7 bases, and 17 bases lay between the germline ends. The CDR3 DNA reads as TGCGCCAGCAGCCCAGGCCCTTTCGGATTTGAGCAGTACTTC. It encodes CASSPGPFGFEQYF.

The V call is TRBV28, the J call TRBJ1-5; D is unresolved. CDR1 MDHEN and CDR2 SYDVKM come from the germline V gene. The V end lost 4 bases, the J end lost 0 bases, and 19 bases lay between the germline ends. There are 18 residues in the CDR3. CDR3 in DNA: TGTGCCAGCAGTTCTCCTCTTCTGGCAGTCCTTAGCAATCAGCCCCAGCATTTT. Translated: CASSSPLLAVLSNQPQHF.

This CDR3 reads CASSSIVGSGRVKETQYF. The CDR3 DNA follows: TGTGCCAGCAGCTCCATTGTGGGTAGCGGGAGGGTTAAAGAGACCCAGTACTTC. The genes are TRBV27 and TRBJ2-5; TRBD2 matches 11 bases. Germline CDR1 is MNHEY and CDR2 is SMNVEV (reference sequence). CDR3 size: 18 residues. The J segment lost 3 bases and the V segment lost 6 bases, leaving 15 bases of the junction unmatched.

The CDR3 region is CASSLPGGTGELFF. Written as DNA, the CDR3 is TGTGCCAGCAGTTTGCCAGGGGGGACCGGGGAGCTGTTTTTT. The gene calls are TRBV28 and TRBJ2-2; D might be TRBD1 (7 bases). CDR1 and CDR2 (germline): MDHEN, SYDVKM. This CDR3 comprises 14 residues. With 3 bases removed from V and 5 bases from J, the gap between germline ends came to 10 bases.

This chain joins TRBV7-9 and TRBJ1-2; TRBD1 matches at 9 bases. J was trimmed by 8 bases and V by 5 bases; bases with no gene match: 6. Germline CDR1 reads SEHNR; CDR2 reads FQNEAQ (reference sequence). The CDR3 is made up of 13 amino acids. The CDR3 spells CASSQDRGEGYTF. CDR3 bases: TGTGCCAGCAGCCAGGACAGGGGCGAAGGCTACACCTTC.

About this clone: One junction end disagrees with the germline gene, perhaps due to a read error. The chain carries TRBV9 and TRBJ2-1, with D perhaps TRBD2 (7 bases). Germline-derived CDR1 and CDR2 are SGDLS and YYNGEE. This CDR3 is 16 amino acids long. The CDR3 nucleotides are TGTGCCAGCAGCGAAGAGGGAGGGGGGTCCTTCAATGAGCAGTTCTTC. Its protein product is CASSEEGGGSFNEQFF.

In nucleotides, the CDR3 is TGCGCCAGCAGTTCCGGGACAGGGTCTCATCAGCCCCAGCATTTT. Encoded protein: CASSSGTGSHQPQHF. The chain combines TRBV10-1 with TRBJ1-5; 9 nucleotides agree with TRBD1. The V and J ends lost 5 bases and 5 bases, in that order; junction bases with no gene match: 7. Germline CDR1 and CDR2: WNHNN and SYGVQD (reference sequence). The CDR3 totals 15 residues.

For the CDR3, the DNA is TGTGCCAGTAGAGGGAGCTCCTACAATGAGCAGTTCTTC. Amino acids: CASRGSSYNEQFF. This sequence joins TRBV13 and TRBJ2-1; D perhaps matches TRBD2 (5 bases). The V gene's germline CDR1 is PRHDT and CDR2 FYEKMQ (reference sequence). V was clipped by 9 bases and J by 0 bases, with 9 bases between them. The CDR3 extends over 13 amino acids.

The genes are TRBV6-5 and TRBJ2-1, with 7 bases identical to TRBD1. J was trimmed by 3 bases and V by 5 bases; bases with no gene match: 7. Germline-derived CDR1 and CDR2 are MNHEY and SVGAGI. The CDR3 totals 15 residues. The CDR3 region has the DNA TGTGCCAGCAGTCGGGACAGAGGCCTCTACAATGAGCAGTTCTTC. This sequence encodes CASSRDRGLYNEQFF.

V and J are TRBV3-1 (or the pseudogene TRBV3-2) and TRBJ2-4, with 11 positions matching TRBD2. Per germline, CDR1 LGHDT and CDR2 YNNKEL (reference sequence). V lost 4 bases to trimming and J lost 2 bases; unmatched junction nucleotides: 4. The CDR3 loop spans 16 amino acids. The CDR3 spells CASSLSGRGPKNIQYF. The CDR3, as DNA: TGTGCCAGCAGCCTTAGCGGGAGGGGTCCCAAAAACATTCAGTACTTC.

This clone came up once. The chain recombines TRBV10-3 with TRBJ1-1; TRBD1 aligns across 9 bases. Germline V gene data show CDR1 as ENHRY and CDR2 as SYGVKD. The CDR3 runs 14 residues. J lost 0 bases, V lost 10 bases, and 6 bases had no gene match. The CDR3 region is CATGDRGMNTEAFF. The CDR3, as DNA: TGTGCCACAGGAGACAGGGGGATGAACACTGAAGCTTTCTTT.

The chain carries TRBV12-1 and TRBJ2-3; no DNA check was done on the table's D call, TRBD2. TRBV12-1 represents a pseudogene. This CDR3 comprises 16 residues. The DNA of the CDR3 is TGTGCCAGCAGCTGCCCGACTAGCGGGAGAGTAGATACGCAGTATTTT. This codes for CASSCPTSGRVDTQYF.

The rearrangement links TRBV3-1 (or the pseudogene TRBV3-2) to TRBJ2-7, with 11 positions matching TRBD2. CDR1 and CDR2 from the germline V gene are LGHDT and YNNKEL (reference sequence). The CDR3 runs to 17 residues. Trimming took 3 bases from V and 0 from J; bases not matched to a gene: 7. CDR3 protein: CASSQVAGGTGSYEQYF. In nucleotides, the CDR3 is TGTGCCAGCAGCCAGGTAGCGGGAGGGACGGGCTCCTACGAGCAGTACTTC.

The chain couples TRBV6-5 to TRBJ2-2, with 10 bases matching TRBD1. From germline, CDR1 is MNHEY and CDR2 SVGAGI. This CDR3 has 15 residues. V lost 10 bases, J lost 4 bases, and 9 bases stayed unmatched. In DNA, the CDR3 is TGTGCCACGCACGGGACAGGGGACCTCACCGGGGAGCTGTTTTTT. Its protein product is CATHGTGDLTGELFF.

This sequence joins TRBV9 and TRBJ1-6; TRBD1 is a possible D gene (5 bases). The CDR3 spans 15 residues. V was cut by 5 bases and J by 8 bases, with 17 bases left in between. CDR1 SGDLS and CDR2 YYNGEE come from the germline V gene. The CDR3 DNA follows: TGTGCCAGCAGTTCGGGGGACGGATACGATTCACCCCTCCACTTT. It translates to CASSSGDGYDSPLHF.

The chain recombines TRBV27 with TRBJ2-1; TRBD1 agrees at 7 bases. The CDR3 extends over 14 amino acids. The germline V gene has CDR1 MNHEY and CDR2 SMNVEV (reference sequence). The V gene end was trimmed by 3 bases and the J gene end by 9 bases; junction bases not matched to a gene: 8. This CDR3 is CASSFSRDSGEQFF. In DNA form, the CDR3 reads TGTGCCAGCAGTTTTAGTAGGGACAGTGGTGAGCAGTTCTTC.